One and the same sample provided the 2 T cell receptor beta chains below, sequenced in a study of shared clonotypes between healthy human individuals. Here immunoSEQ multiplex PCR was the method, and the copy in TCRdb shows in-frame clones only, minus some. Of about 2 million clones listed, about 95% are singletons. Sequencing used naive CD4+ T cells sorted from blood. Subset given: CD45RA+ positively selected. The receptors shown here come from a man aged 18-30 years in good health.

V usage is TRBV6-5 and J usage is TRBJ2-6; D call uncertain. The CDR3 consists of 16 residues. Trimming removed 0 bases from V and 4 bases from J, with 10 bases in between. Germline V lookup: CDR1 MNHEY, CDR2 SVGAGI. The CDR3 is CASSYSGAPGANVLTF. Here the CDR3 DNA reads TGTGCCAGCAGTTACTCGGGCGCCCCGGGGGCCAACGTCCTGACTTTC.

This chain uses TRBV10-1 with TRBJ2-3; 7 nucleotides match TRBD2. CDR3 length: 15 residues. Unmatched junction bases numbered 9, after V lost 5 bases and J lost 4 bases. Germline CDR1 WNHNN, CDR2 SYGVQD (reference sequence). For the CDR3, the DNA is TGCGCCAGCAGTCTGAGGGAGGGCCTCCCAGATACGCAGTATTTT. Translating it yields CASSLREGLPDTQYF.